This TCR beta chain comes out of a study of CD8 T cells in Susac syndrome. Reverse transcription used roughly 0.45 to 1 ug RNA and random hexamers. The amplification used immunoSEQ multiplex PCR on TCR beta CDR3; it spanned 54 Vbeta and 13 Jbeta. TCRdb independently ran MiXCR on the immunoSEQ multiplex PCR reads; one entry per CDR3 protein. Of 160,000 or so distinct CDR3 sequences in the sample, around 95% are singletons; the top ten hold 0.16%. The V gene's germline CDR1 is DFQATT and CDR2 SNEGSKA (reference sequence). V shed 3 bases and J shed 5 bases, with 14 bases lying between them. The CDR3 has 13 amino acids.

The sequenced sample consisted of CD4+ T cells from PBMCs. This receptor was taken from a human donor with Susac syndrome. The V and J genes are TRBV20-1 and TRBJ2-7, with D maybe TRBD1 (5 bases). CDR3 DNA sequence: TGCAGTGCTAGGACTGACAGACCTGACGAGCAGTACTTC. Translation: CSARTDRPDEQYF.